The clone carrying this T cell receptor beta chain was picked up one time. CDR3 size: 16 residues. CDR1 is SGHRS, CDR2 YFSETQ, per germline. The V gene end was trimmed by 4 bases and the J gene end by 4 bases; junction bases not matched to a gene: 4. This sample is part of a study of cytomegalovirus exposure and HLA in healthy donors. Primers included in the PCR were 60 Vbeta and 13 Jbeta primers. The table came from immunoSEQ multiplex PCR; TCRdb's copy has only in-frame clones and leaves some out. Of some 120,000 clones in the sample, 74% were seen once. This TCR was sampled from a woman in her forties or fifties in good health and CMV-seropositive. Sample: PBMCs. This rearrangement joins TRBV5-1 to TRBJ2-2; 13 bases agree with TRBD2. The CDR3 nucleotides are TGCGCCAGCAGCGCAGGACTAGCGGGGGCCACCGGGGAGCTGTTTTTT. Protein sequence: CASSAGLAGATGELFF.